The 23 T cell receptor beta chains listed next were all sequenced from one sample in a study of a mutant IDH1 vaccine in newly diagnosed glioma. These receptors' targets are unknown. Repertoires were generated with immunoSEQ multiplex PCR, while TCRdb's copy carries only in-frame clones and drops some. Of about 38,000 clones in the sample, approximately 78% were seen once. The time point is: week 5, during vaccination. A single vaccine dose contained 300 ug of mutant IDH1 20-mer peptide, and topical imiquimod was used with it. The material sequenced was PBMCs, taken from a glioma patient whose treatment included an IDH1 peptide vaccine. The receptors originated from a man in his forties or fifties with glioma.

The J gene is TRBJ1-1, the V gene TRBV5-8; no firm D call. This CDR3 contains 14 residues. V shed 1 base and J shed 3 bases, with 10 bases lying between them. CDR1 is SGHTS and CDR2 is YDEGEE in the germline V gene. The CDR3 DNA is TGTGCCAGCAGCTTGTGGGTTAGGGACACTGAAGCTTTCTTT. Translation gives CASSLWVRDTEAFF. The complete variable domain, with remaining parts taken from reference TRBV5-8 and TRBJ1-1, reads EAGVTQSPTHLIKTRGQQATLRCSPISGHTSVYWYQQALGLGLQFLLWYDEGEERNRGNFPPRFSGRQFPNYSSELNVNALELEDSALYLCASSLWVRDTEAFFGQGTRLTVV.

In DNA form, the CDR3 reads TGTGCCAGCAGTGAGGTAACCGAGCAGTACTTC. Translation gives CASSEVTEQYF. V gene TRBV6-1 combines with J gene TRBJ2-7; no clear D gene. V lost 3 bases and J lost 6, with 6 bases in between. This CDR3 comprises 11 residues. Germline assignment: CDR1 MNHNS and CDR2 SASEGT.

This clone occurred a few times. The chain employs TRBV5-6 and TRBJ2-1; D is possibly TRBD2 (6 bases). This CDR3 comprises 18 residues. The ends were cut back, 3 bases at V and 0 bases at J, with 19 bases in the middle. The germline CDR1 and CDR2 sequences are SGHDT and YYEEEE. Here the CDR3 reads CASSSDWVGGSSYNEQFF. CDR3 bases: TGTGCCAGCAGCTCGGACTGGGTGGGGGGAAGCTCCTACAATGAGCAGTTCTTC.

The CDR3: CASSYTGRSVYGYTF. CDR3 DNA sequence: TGTGCCAGCAGTTACACGGGCAGGAGCGTCTATGGCTACACCTTC. V is TRBV6-5 and J is TRBJ1-2; D not resolved. Trimming took 2 bases from V and 4 from J, leaving 14 bases between them. The CDR3 is 15 amino acids. Germline V gives CDR1 MNHEY, CDR2 SVGAGI.

This clone has a single count. The chain combines TRBV5-4 with TRBJ2-3; 8 nucleotides match TRBD2. Trimming removed 1 base from V and 0 bases from J; junction bases left unmatched: 10. This CDR3 spans 18 amino acids. Germline assignment: CDR1 SGHNT and CDR2 YYREEE (reference sequence). Here the CDR3 reads CASSLSFGGASSTDTQYF. Written as DNA, the CDR3 is TGTGCCAGCAGCTTGTCCTTCGGGGGGGCGTCGAGCACAGATACGCAGTATTTT.

The chain joins TRBV6-1 to TRBJ2-7; 8 bases map to TRBD1. Germline V gene sequence: CDR1 MNHNS, CDR2 SASEGT. Trimming removed 6 bases from V and 2 bases from J; junction bases left unmatched: 6. The CDR3 consists of 14 residues. As DNA, the CDR3 is TGTGCCAGCAGAGCAGGGGGCAGGACCTACGAGCAGTACTTC. Translated: CASRAGGRTYEQYF.

V is TRBV9 and J is TRBJ2-1; D gene uncertain. Germline V gene data show CDR1 as SGDLS and CDR2 as YYNGEE. CDR3 length: 12 amino acids. Trimming removed 4 bases from V and 7 bases from J, with 9 bases in between. The CDR3 region has the DNA TGTGCCAGCAGCTCAGGTGAGAATGAGCAGTTCTTC. Protein: CASSSGENEQFF.

The chain is built from TRBV2 and TRBJ1-5; a possible D gene is TRBD1 (5 bases). Germline values: CDR1 SNHLY, CDR2 FYNNEI. The CDR3 length is 13 residues. Deletions cut 6 bases from V and 9 bases from J, with 15 bases between. Written as DNA, the CDR3 is TGTGCCAGCAGAGACGGGACTGCCGGGCCCCAGCATTTT. Protein: CASRDGTAGPQHF. The whole variable domain, filled in from reference TRBV2 and TRBJ1-5, reads EPEVTQTPSHQVTQMGQEVILRCVPISNHLYFYWYRQILGQKVEFLVSFYNNEISEKSEIFDDQFSVERPDGSNFTLKIRSTKLEDSAMYFCASRDGTAGPQHFGDGTRLSIL.

This chain joins TRBV2 and TRBJ1-2; possible D gene TRBD1, 6 bases. The CDR3 loop spans 15 amino acids. Germline-derived CDR1 and CDR2 are SNHLY and FYNNEI. V was cut by 4 bases and J by 4 bases, with 16 bases left in between. The CDR3 DNA sequence: TGTGCCAGCAGTGGGGGGGGCCGTTGGGGCTATGGCTACACCTTC. Translation gives CASSGGGRWGYGYTF.

This clone showed up just once. The CDR3 region is CASSFRTEQFF. The CDR3 bases are TGTGCCAGCAGCTTTAGGACAGAGCAGTTCTTC. The chain has TRBV7-9 and TRBJ2-1, with D possibly matching TRBD1 (5 bases). The germline V gene has CDR1 SEHNR and CDR2 FQNEAQ (reference sequence). Trimming took 3 bases from V and 10 from J, leaving 7 bases between them. The CDR3 runs 11 residues.

V is TRBV30 and J is TRBJ2-1; tentatively, D is TRBD2 (6 bases). The CDR3 has 13 amino acids. Germline loops: CDR1 GTSNPN, CDR2 SVGIG (reference sequence). V dropped 5 bases and J dropped 2 bases, with 10 bases sitting between them. The CDR3 bases are TGTGCCTGGGGGACTGGCCCCTACAATGAGCAGTTCTTC. It encodes CAWGTGPYNEQFF.

This chain joins TRBV5-1 and TRBJ2-1; 7 bases agree with TRBD2. Germline lookup yields CDR1 SGHRS and CDR2 YFSETQ. This CDR3 spans 15 amino acids. V shed 4 bases and J 2 bases; nucleotides not matched to a gene: 6. CDR3 amino acids: CASSRGDGAYNEQFF. The CDR3 region has the DNA TGCGCCAGCAGCCGGGGGGACGGGGCCTACAATGAGCAGTTCTTC.

V and J are TRBV14 and TRBJ2-7; D possibly uses TRBD1 or TRBD2 (5 bases each). Germline-derived CDR1 and CDR2 are SGHDN and FVKESK. The CDR3 loop spans 13 amino acids. V gave up 5 bases and J gave up 6 bases, with 14 bases separating them. CDR3 in DNA: TGTGCCAGCAGCTATCTACGAGGGGCCGAGCAGTACTTC. Encoded protein: CASSYLRGAEQYF.

J is TRBJ1-5 and V is TRBV18, with 7 bases aligning to TRBD1. Looked up from germline, CDR1 is KGHSH and CDR2 is LQKENI. Trimming cost V 3 bases and J 0 bases; bases outside gene matches: 2. The CDR3 is 15 amino acids. The CDR3 nucleotides read TGTGCCAGCTCACCTCAGGGGGATAGCAATCAGCCCCAGCATTTT. This translates into CASSPQGDSNQPQHF.

The J gene is TRBJ2-3, the V gene TRBV5-6, with D perhaps TRBD2 (6 bases). This CDR3 has 16 amino acids. V was shortened by 2 bases and J by 1 base, with 14 bases between the two germline ends. CDR1 and CDR2 (germline): SGHDT, YYEEEE. The CDR3 here is CASSFPGLSRTDTQYF. CDR3 nucleotide sequence: TGTGCCAGCAGCTTTCCGGGACTGAGTCGCACAGATACGCAGTATTTT.

The chain carries TRBV7-9 and TRBJ1-4; D remains unclear. Trimming took off 5 bases at V and 0 bases at J, with 7 bases between the two ends. Germline lookup yields CDR1 SEHNR and CDR2 FQNEAQ (reference sequence). This CDR3 is built from 14 residues. CDR3 protein: CASSDRATNEKLFF. The CDR3 DNA reads TGTGCCAGCAGCGACCGGGCAACTAATGAAAAACTGTTTTTT.

This chain joins TRBV6-5 and TRBJ1-1; 8 nucleotides match TRBD1. The CDR3 has 13 residues. V lost 5 bases to trimming and J lost 3 bases; unmatched junction nucleotides: 2. In germline, CDR1 is MNHEY, CDR2 SVGAGI. For the CDR3, the DNA is TGTGCCAGCAGTAGACAGGGGCACACTGAAGCTTTCTTT. Amino acid sequence: CASSRQGHTEAFF.

This clone was counted between two and nine times. The chain recombines TRBV2 with TRBJ2-1; D is undetermined. Germline V gene lookup returns CDR1 SNHLY and CDR2 FYNNEI. The CDR3 consists of 12 residues. Between the trimmed V and J ends, which lost 6 bases and 10 bases, there was a span of 13 bases. DNA of the CDR3: TGTGCCAGCAGGTCGACTGCAAACGAGCAGTTCTTC. Its translation: CASRSTANEQFF.

J is TRBJ2-7 and V is TRBV6-5, with TRBD1 matching over 9 bases. The CDR3 sequence is 14 residues long. V shed 7 bases and J 2 bases; nucleotides not matched to a gene: 6. CDR1 is MNHEY, CDR2 SVGAGI, per germline. CDR3 sequence: CASTRGQGAYEQYF. DNA of the CDR3: TGTGCCAGCACTCGGGGACAGGGTGCCTACGAGCAGTACTTC.

This sequence joins TRBV7-9 and TRBJ1-4, with 9 bases that match TRBD1. Per the germline V gene, CDR1 is SEHNR and CDR2 is FQNEAQ (reference sequence). V was clipped by 5 bases and J by 4 bases; unmatched bases: 5. The CDR3 loop spans 15 amino acids. CDR3 coding DNA: TGTGCCAGCAGCCTGGGGACAGGGATTAATGAAAAACTGTTTTTT. Protein sequence: CASSLGTGINEKLFF. Complete variable domain (other parts from reference TRBV7-9 and TRBJ1-4): DTGVSQNPRHKITKRGQNVTFRCDPISEHNRLYWYRQTLGQGPEFLTYFQNEAQLEKSRLLSDRFSAERPKGSFSTLEIQRTEQGDSAMYLCASSLGTGINEKLFFGSGTQLSVL.

Worth noting for this clone: At the DNA level, this CDR3 is encoded by other sequences in the same sample as well. The V call is TRBV10-3, the J call TRBJ1-5, with 7 positions matching TRBD1. Germline V gene data show CDR1 as ENHRY and CDR2 as SYGVKD. This CDR3 contains 14 residues. V lost 0 bases to trimming and J lost 7 bases; unmatched junction nucleotides: 3. In DNA form, the CDR3 reads TGTGCCATCAGTGAGTCAGGGGGCAGGCAGCCCCAGCATTTT. Its translation is CAISESGGRQPQHF.

The chain couples TRBV7-8 to TRBJ1-2, with D unclear. The CDR3 extends over 14 amino acids. The germline V gene has CDR1 SGHVS and CDR2 FQNEAQ. Trimming stripped 4 bases from V and 3 bases from J, with 12 bases between. For the CDR3, the DNA is TGTGCCAGCAGCTCAAGCTACGGGCACTATGGCTACACCTTC. This translates into CASSSSYGHYGYTF.

Comments on this clone: At one end, the junction sequence differs from germline, possibly due to a read error. The genes are TRBV7-6 and TRBJ2-7; 11 positions agree with TRBD2. The CDR3 has 16 residues. Germline values: CDR1 SGHVS, CDR2 FNYEAQ. DNA for the CDR3: TGTGCCAGCAGCCTAGCTCCTAGCGGGGGGACCTACGAGCAGTACTTC. Translating it yields CASSLAPSGGTYEQYF.